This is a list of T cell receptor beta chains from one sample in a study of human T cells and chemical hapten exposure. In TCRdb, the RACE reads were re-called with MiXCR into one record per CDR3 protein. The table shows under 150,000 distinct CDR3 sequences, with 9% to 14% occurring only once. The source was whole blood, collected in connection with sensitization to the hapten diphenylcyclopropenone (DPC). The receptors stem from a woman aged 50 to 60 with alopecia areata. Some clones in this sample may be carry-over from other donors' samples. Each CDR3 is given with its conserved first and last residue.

CTSTGETQYF	TRBV28	TRBJ2-5
CASSQVPGQRYGYTF	TRBV4-1	TRBJ1-2
CASSREESYEQYF	TRBV6-5	TRBJ2-7
CASSTRPNTEAFF	TRBV5-5	TRBJ1-1
CASSLGQARSYNEQFF	TRBV27	TRBJ2-1
CASSIMGDGVFGYTF	TRBV19	TRBJ1-2
CASTTGAVQVTDTQYF	TRBV5-1	TRBJ2-3
CASSPASTSYNSPLHF	TRBV18	TRBJ1-6
CASSVAQYATNEKLFF	TRBV9	TRBJ1-4
CASSSGQPNTGELFF	TRBV5-4	TRBJ2-2
CSARPMKRQETQYF	TRBV20-1	TRBJ2-5
CSARDRASNEKLFF	TRBV20-1	TRBJ1-4
CASSYSSSTEAFF	TRBV27	TRBJ1-1
CASSLEGGDQAFF	TRBV7-9	TRBJ1-1
CASSLRMGEPETQYF	TRBV11-2	TRBJ2-5
CASSRDRGTQETQYF	TRBV2	TRBJ2-5
CASSHLPGQGASGYTF	TRBV4-1	TRBJ1-2
CASSLGTRYGYTF	TRBV28	TRBJ1-2
CSATRTGLSNQPQHF	TRBV20-1	TRBJ1-5
CASSLAGTGDGYTF	TRBV5-1	TRBJ1-2
CASSQEVQAGVLYLYNSPLHF	TRBV3-1	TRBJ1-6
CSASDRSVDEQYF	TRBV20-1	TRBJ2-7
CASSPDYQNTGELFF	TRBV18	TRBJ2-2
CASGVRQINNSPLHF	TRBV2	TRBJ1-6
CASSLGTASSYNEQFF	TRBV11-2	TRBJ2-1
CASNSAPDRVEQYF	TRBV28	TRBJ2-7
CASSPRGDGGSEQYF	TRBV18	TRBJ2-7
CASSLPRLAESTDTQYF	TRBV28	TRBJ2-3